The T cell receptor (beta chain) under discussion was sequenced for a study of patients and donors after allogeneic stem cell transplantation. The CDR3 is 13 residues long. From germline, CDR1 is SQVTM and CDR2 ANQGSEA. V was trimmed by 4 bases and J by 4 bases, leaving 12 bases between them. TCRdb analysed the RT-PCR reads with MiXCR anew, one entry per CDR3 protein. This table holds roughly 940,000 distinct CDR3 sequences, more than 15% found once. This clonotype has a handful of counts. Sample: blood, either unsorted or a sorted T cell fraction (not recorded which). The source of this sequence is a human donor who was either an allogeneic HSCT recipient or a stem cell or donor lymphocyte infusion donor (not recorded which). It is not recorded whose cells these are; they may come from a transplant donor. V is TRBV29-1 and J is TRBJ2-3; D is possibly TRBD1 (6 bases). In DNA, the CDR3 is TGCAGCGTTGGCAGGGGACGTTCAGATACGCAGTATTTT. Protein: CSVGRGRSDTQYF.